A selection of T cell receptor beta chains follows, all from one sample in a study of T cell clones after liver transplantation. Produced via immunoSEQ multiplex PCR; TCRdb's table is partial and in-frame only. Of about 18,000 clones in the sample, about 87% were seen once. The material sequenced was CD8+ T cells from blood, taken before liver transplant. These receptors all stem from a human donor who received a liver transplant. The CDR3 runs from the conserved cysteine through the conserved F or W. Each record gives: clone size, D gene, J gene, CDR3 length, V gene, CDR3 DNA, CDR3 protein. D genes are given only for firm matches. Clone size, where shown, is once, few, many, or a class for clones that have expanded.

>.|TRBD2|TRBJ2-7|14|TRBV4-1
TGCGCCAGCAGCCAGGGACTAAGCTTCTACGAGCAGTACTTC
CASSQGLSFYEQYF
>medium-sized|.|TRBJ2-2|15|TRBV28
TGTGCCAGCAGTTTATTCAGGGGTGGAACCGGGGAGCTGTTTTTT
CASSLFRGGTGELFF
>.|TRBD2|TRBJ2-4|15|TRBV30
TGTGCCTACGGAGCGGGAGCTAGTCCCAAAAACATTCAGTACTTC
CAYGAGASPKNIQYF
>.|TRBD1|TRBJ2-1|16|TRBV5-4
TGTGCCAGCAGCTTGGCGGACAGGGGATCCTACAATGAGCAGTTCTTC
CASSLADRGSYNEQFF
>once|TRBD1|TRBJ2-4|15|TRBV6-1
TGTGCCAGCAGCCATGGACAGGGGGTAAGCGACATTCAGTACTTC
CASSHGQGVSDIQYF
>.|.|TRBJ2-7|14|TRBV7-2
TGTGCCAGCAGCTTAGGGGGGGAACTCTACGAGCAGTACTTC
CASSLGGELYEQYF
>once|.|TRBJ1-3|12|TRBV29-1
TGCAGCGTGCCTGACGCGGGGAACACCATATATTTT
CSVPDAGNTIYF
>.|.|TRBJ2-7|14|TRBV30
TGTGCCTGGAGTGTACCCGACAGAACCTACGAGCAGTACTTC
CAWSVPDRTYEQYF
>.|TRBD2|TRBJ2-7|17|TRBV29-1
TGCAGCGTCGGCATACTGTCGTCTAGCGGACCATTCTACGAGCAGTACTTC
CSVGILSSSGPFYEQYF
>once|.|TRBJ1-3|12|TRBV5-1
TGCGCCAGCAGCATCACAGGAAACACCATATATTTT
CASSITGNTIYF
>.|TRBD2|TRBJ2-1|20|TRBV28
TGTGCCAGCAGTTCCCTTATGGCCGCCCCTCTTGCGGGAGTCTACAATGAGCAGTTCTTC
CASSSLMAAPLAGVYNEQFF
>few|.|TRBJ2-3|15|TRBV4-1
TGCGCCAGCAGCCCCGGCCATTTTAGCACAGATACGCAGTATTTT
CASSPGHFSTDTQYF
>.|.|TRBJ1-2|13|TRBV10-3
TGTGCCATCAGCGGGGGGGAGGCGGATGGCTACACCTTC
CAISGGEADGYTF
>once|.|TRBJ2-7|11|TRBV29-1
TGCAGCGTTGAACCTCGGGGCGAGCAGTACTTC
CSVEPRGEQYF
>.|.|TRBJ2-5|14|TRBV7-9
TGTGCCAGCAGCTTAGGACCATACCAAGAGACCCAGTACTTC
CASSLGPYQETQYF
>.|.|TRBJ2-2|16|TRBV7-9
TGTGCCAGCATGGGTAGTAGTGGCCCTGGGCCCGGGGAGCTGTTTTTT
CASMGSSGPGPGELFF
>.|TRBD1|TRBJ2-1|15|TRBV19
TGTGCCAGTAGTTTCGGACAGGGGGCATGGAATGAGCAGTTCTTC
CASSFGQGAWNEQFF
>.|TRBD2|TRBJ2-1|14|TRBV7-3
TGTGCCAGCAGCTGGCTAGCGGGAGGCAATGAGCAGTTCTTC
CASSWLAGGNEQFF
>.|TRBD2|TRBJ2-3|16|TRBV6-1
TGTGCCAGCAGTGAGGGACTAGCGACTAGCACAGATACGCAGTATTTT
CASSEGLATSTDTQYF
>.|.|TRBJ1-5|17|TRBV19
TGTGCCAGTAGTATATATCAAACAGGGCCGGCACGGCAGCCCCAGCATTTT
CASSIYQTGPARQPQHF
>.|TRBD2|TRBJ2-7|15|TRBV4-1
TGCGCCAGCAGCCAAGGGGGCGGGAGGCCTCTCGAGCAGTACTTC
CASSQGGGRPLEQYF
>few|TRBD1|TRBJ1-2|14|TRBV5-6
TGTGCCAGCAGAGGGGGCGGCGGCGGGGGGGGCTACACCTTC
CASRGGGGGGGYTF
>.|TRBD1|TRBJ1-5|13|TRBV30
TGTGCCTGGAGTGTACAGGGGGGTCAGCCCCAGCATTTT
CAWSVQGGQPQHF
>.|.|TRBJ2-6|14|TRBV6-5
TGTGCCAGCATGGGCGAGGGTGGGGCCAACGTCCTGACTTTC
CASMGEGGANVLTF
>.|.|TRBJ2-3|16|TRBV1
TGCACCAGCAGCGCCCCGACTAGCCCTAGCACAGATACGCAGTATTTT
CTSSAPTSPSTDTQYF
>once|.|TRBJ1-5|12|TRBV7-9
TGTGCCAGCAGCAGGGGGTATCAGCCCCAGCATTTT
CASSRGYQPQHF
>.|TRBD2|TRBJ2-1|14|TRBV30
TGTGCCTGGAGTCTACTAGCGGGAGGCAATGAGCAGTTCTTC
CAWSLLAGGNEQFF
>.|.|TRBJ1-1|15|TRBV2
TGTGCCAGCAGTGAAGCGCTTCGGGGGAACACTGAAGCTTTCTTT
CASSEALRGNTEAFF
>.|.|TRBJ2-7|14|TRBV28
TGTGCCAGCAGTTTAAGGGGACTCTCCAGGGAGCAGTACTTC
CASSLRGLSREQYF
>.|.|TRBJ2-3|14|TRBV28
TGTGCCAGCAGTTTTCAGCGGCGCACAGATACGCAGTATTTT
CASSFQRRTDTQYF
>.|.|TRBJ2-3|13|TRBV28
TGTGCCACCCAGGACGCGAGGGCAGATACGCAGTATTTT
CATQDARADTQYF
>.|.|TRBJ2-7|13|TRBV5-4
TGTGCCAGCAGCTTAAGCAGCTCCTACGAGCAGTACTTC
CASSLSSSYEQYF
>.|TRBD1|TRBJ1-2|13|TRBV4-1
TGCGCCAGCAGCCCACAGGGGTTCTATGGCTACACCTTC
CASSPQGFYGYTF
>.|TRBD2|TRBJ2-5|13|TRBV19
TGTGCCAGTAATATAGCGGGAGAGGAGACCCAGTACTTC
CASNIAGEETQYF
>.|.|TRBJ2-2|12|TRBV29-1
TGCAGCGTTGTGGAAGGCACCGGGGAGCTGTTTTTT
CSVVEGTGELFF
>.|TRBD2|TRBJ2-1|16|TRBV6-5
TGTGCCAGCAGTTACGGGACGGGACTAGGATGGGATGAGCAGTTCTTC
CASSYGTGLGWDEQFF